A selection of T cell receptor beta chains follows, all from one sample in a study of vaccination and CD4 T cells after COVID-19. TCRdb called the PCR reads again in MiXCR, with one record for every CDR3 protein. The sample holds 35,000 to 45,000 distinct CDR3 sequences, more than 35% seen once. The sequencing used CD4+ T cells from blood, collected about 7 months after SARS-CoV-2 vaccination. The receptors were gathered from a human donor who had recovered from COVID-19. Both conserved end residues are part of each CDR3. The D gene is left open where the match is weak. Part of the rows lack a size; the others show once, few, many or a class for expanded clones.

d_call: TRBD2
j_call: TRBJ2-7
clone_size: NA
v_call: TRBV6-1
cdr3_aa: CASSPLSSGNYEQYF
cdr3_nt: TGTGCCAGCAGCCCCCTTAGTAGCGGGAACTACGAGCAGTACTTC

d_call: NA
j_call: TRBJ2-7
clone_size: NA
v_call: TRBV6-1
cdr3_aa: CASSEGPRRTYEQYF
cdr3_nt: TGTGCCAGCAGTGAAGGTCCTAGGCGGACCTACGAGCAGTACTTC

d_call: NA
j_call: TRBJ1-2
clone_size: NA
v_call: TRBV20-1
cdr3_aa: CSAAGERSSYGYTF
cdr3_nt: TGCAGTGCTGCCGGAGAAAGGAGCAGCTATGGCTACACCTTC

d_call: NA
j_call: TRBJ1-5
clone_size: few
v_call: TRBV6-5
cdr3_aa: CASSLGLDNFHQPQHF
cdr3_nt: TGTGCCAGCAGTTTGGGGTTGGACAACTTTCATCAGCCCCAGCATTTT

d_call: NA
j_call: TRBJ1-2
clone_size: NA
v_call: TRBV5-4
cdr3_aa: CASSLDYTLNYGYTF
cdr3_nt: TGTGCCAGCAGCTTGGACTACACCCTGAACTATGGCTACACCTTC

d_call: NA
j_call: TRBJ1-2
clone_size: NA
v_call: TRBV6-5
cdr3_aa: CASSYSQGTHGYTF
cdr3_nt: TGTGCCAGCAGTTACTCTCAGGGAACCCATGGCTACACCTTC

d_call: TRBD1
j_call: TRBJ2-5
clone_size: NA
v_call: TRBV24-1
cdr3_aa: CATSDERDSPVETQYF
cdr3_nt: TGTGCCACCAGTGATGAAAGGGACAGCCCGGTGGAGACCCAGTACTTC

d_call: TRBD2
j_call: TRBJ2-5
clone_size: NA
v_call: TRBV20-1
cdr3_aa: CSAILPGLAGVGYQETQYF
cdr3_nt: TGCAGTGCGATTCTACCGGGACTAGCGGGAGTCGGGTACCAAGAGACCCAGTACTTC

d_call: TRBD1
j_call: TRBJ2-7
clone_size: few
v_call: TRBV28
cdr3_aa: CASSPTGGMFRTRPYEQYF
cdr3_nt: TGTGCCAGCAGTCCGACAGGGGGGATGTTTAGGACTAGACCCTACGAGCAGTACTTC

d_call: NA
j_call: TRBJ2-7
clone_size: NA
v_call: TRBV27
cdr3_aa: CASSLSYGRPGGNEQYF
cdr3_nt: TGTGCCAGCAGTTTATCATATGGACGCCCCGGAGGTAATGAGCAGTACTTC

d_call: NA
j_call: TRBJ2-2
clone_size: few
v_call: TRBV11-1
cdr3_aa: CASSLVASPGELFF
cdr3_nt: TGTGCCAGCAGCTTAGTGGCCTCCCCGGGGGAGCTGTTTTTT

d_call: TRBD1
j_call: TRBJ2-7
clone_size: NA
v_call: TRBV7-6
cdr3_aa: CASRSQGASYEQYF
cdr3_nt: TGTGCCAGCAGGTCACAGGGGGCGTCCTACGAGCAGTACTTC

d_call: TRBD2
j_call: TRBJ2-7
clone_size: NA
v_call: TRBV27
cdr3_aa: CASSRLRGYEQYF
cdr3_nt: TGTGCCAGCAGTCGGCTGCGGGGGTACGAGCAGTACTTC

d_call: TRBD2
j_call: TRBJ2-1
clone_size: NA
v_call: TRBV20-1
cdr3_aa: CSARDRLAVLYNEQFF
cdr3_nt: TGCAGTGCTAGAGATCGCCTAGCGGTTCTCTACAATGAGCAGTTCTTC

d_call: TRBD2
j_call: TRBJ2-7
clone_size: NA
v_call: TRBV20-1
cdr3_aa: CSAVRPNLAGGSYEQYF
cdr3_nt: TGCAGTGCTGTTCGACCCAACCTAGCGGGAGGGTCCTACGAGCAGTACTTC

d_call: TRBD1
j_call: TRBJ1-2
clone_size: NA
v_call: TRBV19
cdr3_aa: CASSSHTTGGYGYTF
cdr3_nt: TGTGCCAGTAGTTCCCACACTACAGGGGGCTATGGCTACACCTTC

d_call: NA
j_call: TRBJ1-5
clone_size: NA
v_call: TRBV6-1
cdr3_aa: CASGRDSNQPQHF
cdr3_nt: TGTGCCTCGGGTAGAGATAGCAATCAGCCCCAGCATTTT

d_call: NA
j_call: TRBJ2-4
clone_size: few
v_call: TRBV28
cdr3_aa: CASSLPGDVSKNIQYF
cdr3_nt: TGTGCCAGCAGTTTACCGGGAGACGTCTCCAAAAACATTCAGTACTTC

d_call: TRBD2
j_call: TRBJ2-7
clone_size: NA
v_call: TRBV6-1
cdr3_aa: CASRLTSGSSYEQYF
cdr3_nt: TGTGCCAGCAGACTGACTAGCGGAAGCTCCTACGAGCAGTACTTC

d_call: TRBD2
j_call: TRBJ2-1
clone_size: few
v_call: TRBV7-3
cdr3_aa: CASSLTATSGNNEQFF
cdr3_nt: TGTGCCAGCAGCTTAACAGCGACTAGCGGAAACAATGAGCAGTTCTTC

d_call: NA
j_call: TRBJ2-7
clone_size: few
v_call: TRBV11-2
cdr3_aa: CASSQEATRLTYEQYF
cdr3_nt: TGTGCCAGCAGCCAAGAGGCGACTAGGCTTACCTACGAGCAGTACTTC

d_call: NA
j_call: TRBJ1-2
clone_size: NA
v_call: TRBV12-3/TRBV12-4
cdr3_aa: CASSLGHIYGYTF
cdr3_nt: TGTGCCAGCAGTTTGGGGCATATCTATGGCTACACCTTC

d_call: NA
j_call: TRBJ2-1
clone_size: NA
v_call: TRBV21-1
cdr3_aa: CASSKARQGGEQFF
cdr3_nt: TGTGCCAGCAGCAAAGCGCGCCAGGGTGGTGAGCAGTTCTTC

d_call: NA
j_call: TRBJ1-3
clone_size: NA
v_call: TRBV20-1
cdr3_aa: CSARELTMTFENTIYF
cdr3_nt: TGCAGTGCTCGAGAGCTGACAATGACTTTTGAAAACACCATATATTTT

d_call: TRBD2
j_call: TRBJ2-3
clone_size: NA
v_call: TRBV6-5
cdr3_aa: CASSYGREATDTQYF
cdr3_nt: TGTGCCAGCAGTTACGGGAGGGAGGCCACAGATACGCAGTATTTT

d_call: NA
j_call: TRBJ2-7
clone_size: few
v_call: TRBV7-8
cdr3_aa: CASSLGPSSSYEQYF
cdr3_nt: TGTGCCAGCAGCTTAGGTCCTAGCAGCTCCTACGAGCAGTACTTC

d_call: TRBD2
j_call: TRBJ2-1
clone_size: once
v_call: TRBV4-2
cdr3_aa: CASSQAIGTMGNNEQFF
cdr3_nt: TGTGCCAGCAGCCAAGCTATTGGGACTATGGGGAACAATGAGCAGTTCTTC

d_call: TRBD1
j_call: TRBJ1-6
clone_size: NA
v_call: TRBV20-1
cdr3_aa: CSALTGGARNSPLHF
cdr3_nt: TGCAGTGCATTAACAGGGGGCGCGAGAAATTCACCCCTCCACTTT

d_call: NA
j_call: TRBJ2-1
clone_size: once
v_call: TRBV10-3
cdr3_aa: CAITGGAYNEQFF
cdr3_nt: TGTGCCATCACTGGGGGAGCCTACAATGAGCAGTTCTTC

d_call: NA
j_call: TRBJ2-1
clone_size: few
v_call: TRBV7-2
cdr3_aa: CASSRLGGHNEQFF
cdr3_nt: TGTGCCAGCAGCCGACTAGGGGGACACAATGAGCAGTTCTTC

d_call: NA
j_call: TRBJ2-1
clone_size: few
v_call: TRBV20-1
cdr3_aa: CSARRRRAKDYNEQFF
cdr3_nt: TGCAGTGCTAGGAGGCGCAGGGCCAAAGATTATAATGAGCAGTTCTTC

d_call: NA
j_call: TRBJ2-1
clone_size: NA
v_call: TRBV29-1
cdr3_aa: CSVGDYSYNEQFF
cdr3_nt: TGCAGCGTTGGCGATTACTCCTACAATGAGCAGTTCTTC

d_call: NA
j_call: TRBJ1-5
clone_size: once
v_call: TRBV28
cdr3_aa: CASRGGVNSNQPQHF
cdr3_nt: TGTGCCAGCCGGGGGGGCGTCAATAGCAATCAGCCCCAGCATTTT

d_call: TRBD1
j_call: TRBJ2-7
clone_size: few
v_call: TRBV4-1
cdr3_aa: CASSRPGQAREQYF
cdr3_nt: TGCGCCAGCAGCCGCCCGGGACAGGCGAGGGAGCAGTACTTC

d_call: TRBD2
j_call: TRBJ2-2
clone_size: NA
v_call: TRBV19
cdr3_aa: CASKTSGRGAGELFF
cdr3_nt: TGTGCCAGTAAGACTAGCGGGAGAGGGGCCGGGGAGCTGTTTTTT

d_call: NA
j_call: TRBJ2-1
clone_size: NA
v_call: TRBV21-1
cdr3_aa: CASSKVGTQDNEQFF
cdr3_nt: TGTGCCAGCAGCAAAGTGGGGACTCAAGACAATGAGCAGTTCTTC

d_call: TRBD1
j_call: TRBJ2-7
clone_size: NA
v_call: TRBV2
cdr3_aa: CASSERQGINEQYF
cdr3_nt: TGTGCCAGCAGTGAAAGACAGGGGATCAACGAGCAGTACTTC

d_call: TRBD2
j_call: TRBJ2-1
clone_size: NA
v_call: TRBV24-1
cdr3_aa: CATSTTSGGWGEQFF
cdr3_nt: TGTGCCACCAGTACTACTAGCGGGGGGTGGGGTGAGCAGTTCTTC

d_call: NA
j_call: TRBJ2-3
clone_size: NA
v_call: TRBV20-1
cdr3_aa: CSSLPHGSDRDTQYF
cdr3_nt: TGCAGCTCCCTCCCCCACGGGAGCGACAGGGATACGCAGTATTTT

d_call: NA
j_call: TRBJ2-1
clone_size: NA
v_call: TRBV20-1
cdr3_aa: CSATGAYNEQFF
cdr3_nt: TGCAGTGCTACTGGAGCGTACAATGAGCAGTTCTTC

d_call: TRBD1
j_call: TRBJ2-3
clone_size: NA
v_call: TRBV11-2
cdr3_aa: CASSSGTGADTQYF
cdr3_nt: TGTGCCAGCAGCTCCGGGACAGGGGCAGATACGCAGTATTTT

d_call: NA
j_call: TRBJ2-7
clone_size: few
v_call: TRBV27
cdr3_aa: CASSLSGRVGSYEQYF
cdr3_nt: TGTGCCAGCAGTTTATCGGGTCGAGTAGGCTCCTACGAGCAGTACTTC

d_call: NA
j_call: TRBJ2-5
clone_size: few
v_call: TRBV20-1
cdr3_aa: CSARDLGYGLTVGETQYF
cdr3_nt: TGCAGTGCTAGAGATTTAGGTTATGGACTCACGGTCGGCGAGACCCAGTACTTC